This T cell receptor (beta chain) stems from a study of T cell responses to AZD1222 COVID-19 vaccine (dated by TCRdb to the early 2020s). A note on the overall study: Because spike-specific TCR depth and breadth did not differ between the two schedules, AZD1222 recipients who got a second dose at roughly 4 weeks were pooled with those who got a second dose at roughly 12 weeks. A total of 240 or so trial participants underwent TCR sequencing, of whom about 200 had received two doses of AZD1222 and 26 had received two doses of the MenACWY control vaccine. Trial participants were enrolled by age into 18-55, 56-69 and 70-plus year subgroups, with approximately 150, 30 and 60 TCR-sequenced participants respectively.

On this clone itself: What antigen it recognizes has not been identified. No base qualities exist here, and no much larger clone lies one base off it.

What the authors observed across the whole study: Vaccine-associated CD4 TCRs spanned the whole spike protein, with dominant responses in regions 160-218 and 743-854. After two AZD1222 doses, both the breadth and the depth of spike-specific TCRs were significantly higher than at day 0 and than in MenACWY recipients. The 56-69-year group was small, and its depth increase did not reach significance, likely because of low power. Most participants were white British and females outnumbered males, and the authors suggested that clonal diversity may have been underestimated. Conclusions about previously exposed vaccinees were limited because only six or seven AZD1222 recipients were SARS-CoV-2 seropositive at baseline. Epitopes outside the regions mutated in the B.1.351 and B.1.1.7 variants were reportedly recognized by nearly half of the unique spike-specific TCRs. Because no day 14 peak-response samples were available, the repertoires could be characterized only after the peak T cell response.

The CDR3 regions of human TCRbeta chains were analyzed by immunosequencing. The authors' pipeline ran thus. TCRs in the repertoires were compared against a reference library of SARS-CoV-2-specific TCRs that had been generated with the MIRA antigen-specificity platform. Breadth meant the fraction of unique TCRs that were SARS-CoV-2-associated, whereas depth meant the fraction of total T cells that were SARS-CoV-2-associated. Using the MIRA data, each spike-specific TCR was mapped to the spike region that the TCR reacts to and placed in a CD4 or CD8 class. Log10-transformed breadth and depth values were compared by one-way ANOVA with Sidak's multiple comparisons tests. TCRdb took over this immuneACCESS table, retaining in-frame rearrangements with V and J assigned. Such tables are incomplete; in checked studies, under half of the missing clones stem from an unresolved V gene, and the remainder is unexplained. For V, J and clone size, that table is used; D and trimming come from the DNA. The sample has some 120,000 clones on record, approximately 83% of them singletons. Of the sample, 1.5% to 2% falls within the top ten clones.

The label giving this sample's time point can be read as: baseline before first vaccination. The vaccinee samples were drawn from two UK trials, COV001 and COV002, one of which was a single-blind randomized controlled phase 2/3 trial testing AZD1222 (ChAdOx1 nCoV-19) in healthy adults. Trial participant PBMC samples were collected at day 0 and day 28 after the second dose for TCRbeta chain sequencing. A distance of 13 bases separates the germline ends of V and J, which lose 0 bases and 5 bases respectively. The germline V gene (reference sequence) yields LGHDT for CDR1 and YNNKEL for CDR2. Its CDR3 holds 15 amino acids, cysteine through phenylalanine. The DNA shown is the 45-base CDR3, in frame from base 1.

This clonotype originated in an adult in good health. The material was peripheral blood, obtained on day 0 of AZD1222 vaccination. Recombination connected TRBV3-1 (or the pseudogene TRBV3-2) to TRBJ2-5; TRBD1 is possibly the D segment (5 matching bases). Here is the DNA: TGTGCCAGCAGCCAAGATCCATGGGCAGGGGAGACCCAGTACTTC. This gives the protein CASSQDPWAGETQYF.